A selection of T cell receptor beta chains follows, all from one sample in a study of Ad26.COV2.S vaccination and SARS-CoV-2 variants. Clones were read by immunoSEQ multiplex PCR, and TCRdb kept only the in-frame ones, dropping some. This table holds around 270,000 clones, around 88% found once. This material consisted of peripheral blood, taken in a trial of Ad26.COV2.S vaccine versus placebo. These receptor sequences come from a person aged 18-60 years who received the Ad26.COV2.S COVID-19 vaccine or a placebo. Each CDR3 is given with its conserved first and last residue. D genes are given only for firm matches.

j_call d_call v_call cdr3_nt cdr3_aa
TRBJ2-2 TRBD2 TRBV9 TGTGCCAGCAGCCCCGGGCTAGCGGGACGGACCGGGGAGCTGTTTTTT CASSPGLAGRTGELFF
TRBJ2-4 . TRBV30 TGTGCCTGGAGTAGTGGATCTCTAGCCAAAAACATTCAGTACTTC CAWSSGSLAKNIQYF
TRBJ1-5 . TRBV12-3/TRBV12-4 TGTGCCAGCAGTTTATCCAGGGATCAGCCCCAGCATTTT CASSLSRDQPQHF
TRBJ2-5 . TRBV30 TGTGCCTGGAGGTCAGCTCGACCGGGGACCCAGTACTTC CAWRSARPGTQYF
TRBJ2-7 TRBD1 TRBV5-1 TGCGCCAGCAGCTTGGGGTCCGGACAGGGGTCCTACGAGCAGTACTTC CASSLGSGQGSYEQYF
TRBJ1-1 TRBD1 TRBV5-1 TGCGCCAGCAGCTTGGCCGGGACAGGGAGGACTGAAGCTTTCTTT CASSLAGTGRTEAFF
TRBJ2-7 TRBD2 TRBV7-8 TGTGCCAGCAGCTTAGAGGCCGGGGGGGGTTACGAGCAGTACTTC CASSLEAGGGYEQYF
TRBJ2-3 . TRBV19 TGTGCCAGTAGTATTAGGGCGGGGCCAGATACGCAGTATTTT CASSIRAGPDTQYF
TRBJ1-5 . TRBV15 TGTGCCACCAGCAGAGATGGGGGTACCAATCAGCCCCAGCATTTT CATSRDGGTNQPQHF
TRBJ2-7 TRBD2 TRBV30 TGTGCCTGGAGTGTAACTAGCGGGGACGAGCAGTACTTC CAWSVTSGDEQYF
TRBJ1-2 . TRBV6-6 TGTGCCAGCAGTCCCCGGGGGCGCGCTAACTATGGCTACACCTTC CASSPRGRANYGYTF
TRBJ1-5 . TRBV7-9 TGTGCCAGCAGCTTAGAAGGGACAAGCAATCAGCCCCAGCATTTT CASSLEGTSNQPQHF